The clone carrying this T cell receptor (beta chain) was picked up a small number of times. As yet, its antigen is unknown. The sample belongs to a study of blood T cells in healthy people across ages. Study in general: When template switching was applied, about one barcoded beta molecule was captured per two T cells. Study-wide results and caveats: Donors of long life had a larger count of naive CD4+ cells and greater diversity than aged donors. Per million T cells, TCR beta diversity dropped about linearly as age rose.

Primed by a sample-barcoded 5' primer and a J-beta primer mix, a second PCR proceeded for 7 to 11 cycles. Every sample gave at least 2.5 million paired-end reads containing CDR3. MiXCR, run by TCRdb on the 5' RACE reads, gives a single entry per CDR3 protein. The table has around 1,500,000 distinct CDR3 sequences, 28% seen once; the top ten hold around 7.7%. Trimming took 4 bases from V and 4 from J, leaving 6 bases between them. Germline assignment: CDR1 SQVTM and CDR2 ANQGSEA. This CDR3 has 11 amino acids. The source is a woman under 40 in good health. The specimen sequenced was blood. This chain links TRBV29-1 with TRBJ2-3; D unclear. CDR3 bases: TGCAGCGTTGTCCCGGCAGATACGCAGTATTTT. It encodes CSVVPADTQYF.